The sequence of this T cell receptor (beta chain) was determined in a study of OX40 agonist ivuxolimab in advanced cancers. In the study overall: Ivuxolimab is a fully human IgG2 antibody that activates OX40 (CD134).

Concerning this clone itself: Its antigen remains unknown.

This table comes from immunoSEQ multiplex PCR, and its TCRdb copy is limited to in-frame clones, with some not included. The sample contains 75,000 to 90,000 clones, 84% of which appear only once. Study-wide results and limits: Which antigen the expanded peripheral T cells recognized is unknown. Individuals who were partial responders at 0.1-3.0 mg/kg had clonal expansion that ranked among the lowest.

The CDR3 spans 15 residues. Germline V gene data show CDR1 as MGHRA and CDR2 as YSYEKL. The ends were cut back, 1 base at V and 0 bases at J, with 10 bases in the middle. This chain links TRBV4-1 with TRBJ2-7; D is uncertain. The source material was CD4+ or CD8+ T cells sorted from blood, sampled in a trial of the OX40 agonist ivuxolimab. This clonotype was sampled from an adult with an advanced solid tumor such as melanoma, head and neck, liver or kidney cancer. CDR3 loop: CASSQGRMSSYEQYF. CDR3 bases: TGCGCCAGCAGCCAAGGCCGCATGAGCTCCTACGAGCAGTACTTC.